These T cell receptor beta chains were read from a single sample in a study of blood T cell repertoires in COVID-19. Method: immunoSEQ multiplex PCR; TCRdb's copy keeps in-frame clones and lacks some. The sample consists of over 200,000 clones, 89% of them appearing once. The sequenced material came from peripheral blood. These receptors were taken from a woman in her forties with acute or convalescent COVID-19. CDR3s include the opening cysteine and the closing phenylalanine or tryptophan. Each record gives: CDR3 DNA, CDR3 protein, J gene, V gene, clone size, D gene. A D gene is named only where the DNA matches it firmly. Size is stated for part of the rows, as once, few or many counts, or as a class when the clone is expanded.

CDR3 DNA: TGTGCCAGCAGACCCGACAGGGGAGGCTACACCTTC; CDR3 protein: CASRPDRGGYTF; J gene: TRBJ1-2; V gene: TRBV2; clone size: NA; D gene: TRBD1
CDR3 DNA: TGTGCCAGCAGCTTCACAGGGGCGGACGGCTACACCTTC; CDR3 protein: CASSFTGADGYTF; J gene: TRBJ1-2; V gene: TRBV6-6; clone size: NA; D gene: TRBD1
CDR3 DNA: TGTGCCATCAGTCAACCGAGCTCCTACAATGAGCAGTTCTTC; CDR3 protein: CAISQPSSYNEQFF; J gene: TRBJ2-1; V gene: TRBV10-3; clone size: NA; D gene: NA
CDR3 DNA: TGTGCCAGCGGCGAGGTAACAGGGTATCAGCCCCAGCATTTT; CDR3 protein: CASGEVTGYQPQHF; J gene: TRBJ1-5; V gene: TRBV6-5; clone size: NA; D gene: NA
CDR3 DNA: TGCGCCAGCAGATCAGCGGGGGTCTCTTCAACCGGGGAGCTGTTTTTT; CDR3 protein: CASRSAGVSSTGELFF; J gene: TRBJ2-2; V gene: TRBV4-1; clone size: NA; D gene: TRBD2
CDR3 DNA: TGTGCCTGGAGTCGGGTCGGCCGTAATGAAAAACTGTTTTTT; CDR3 protein: CAWSRVGRNEKLFF; J gene: TRBJ1-4; V gene: TRBV30; clone size: NA; D gene: NA
CDR3 DNA: TGCGCCAGCAGCTTGGCGGTGAACACTGAAGCTTTCTTT; CDR3 protein: CASSLAVNTEAFF; J gene: TRBJ1-1; V gene: TRBV5-1; clone size: NA; D gene: NA
CDR3 DNA: TGCGCCAGCAGCCAATTGTTAGCGGGGGGGCCCCCCACCGGGGAGCTGTTTTTT; CDR3 protein: CASSQLLAGGPPTGELFF; J gene: TRBJ2-2; V gene: TRBV4-1; clone size: NA; D gene: TRBD2
CDR3 DNA: TGCGCCAGCAGCCAAGAGGGGACTTTCACAGATACGCAGTATTTT; CDR3 protein: CASSQEGTFTDTQYF; J gene: TRBJ2-3; V gene: TRBV4-1; clone size: NA; D gene: NA
CDR3 DNA: TGTGCCTGGAGGGCAAACAGGATCACCGGGGAGCTGTTTTTT; CDR3 protein: CAWRANRITGELFF; J gene: TRBJ2-2; V gene: TRBV30; clone size: NA; D gene: NA
CDR3 DNA: TGTGCCACCAGTGATCGGGTGGGCACTGAAGCTTTCTTT; CDR3 protein: CATSDRVGTEAFF; J gene: TRBJ1-1; V gene: TRBV24-1; clone size: NA; D gene: NA
CDR3 DNA: TGTGCCAGCAGATTTGGGACAGACTTCGAAGAGACCCAGTACTTC; CDR3 protein: CASRFGTDFEETQYF; J gene: TRBJ2-5; V gene: TRBV13; clone size: once; D gene: TRBD1
CDR3 DNA: TGTGCCAGCAGTATACAGGTGAACACTGAAGCTTTCTTT; CDR3 protein: CASSIQVNTEAFF; J gene: TRBJ1-1; V gene: TRBV25-1; clone size: NA; D gene: NA
CDR3 DNA: TGTGCCAGCAGTTTAGGGCGAAACACCATATATTTT; CDR3 protein: CASSLGRNTIYF; J gene: TRBJ1-3; V gene: TRBV12-3/TRBV12-4; clone size: NA; D gene: NA